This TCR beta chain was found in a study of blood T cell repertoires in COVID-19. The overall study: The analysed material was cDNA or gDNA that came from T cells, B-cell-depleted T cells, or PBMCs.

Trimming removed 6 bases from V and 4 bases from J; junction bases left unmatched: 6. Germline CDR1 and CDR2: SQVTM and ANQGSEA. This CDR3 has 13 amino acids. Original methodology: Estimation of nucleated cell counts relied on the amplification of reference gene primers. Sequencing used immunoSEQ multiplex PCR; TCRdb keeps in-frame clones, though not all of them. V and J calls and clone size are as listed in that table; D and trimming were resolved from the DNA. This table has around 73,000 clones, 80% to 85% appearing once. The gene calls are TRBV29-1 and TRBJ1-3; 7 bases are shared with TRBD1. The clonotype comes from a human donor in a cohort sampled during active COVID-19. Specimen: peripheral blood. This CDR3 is CSVRGTAGNTIYF. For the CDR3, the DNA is TGCAGCGTCCGTGGGACAGCAGGAAACACCATATATTTT.